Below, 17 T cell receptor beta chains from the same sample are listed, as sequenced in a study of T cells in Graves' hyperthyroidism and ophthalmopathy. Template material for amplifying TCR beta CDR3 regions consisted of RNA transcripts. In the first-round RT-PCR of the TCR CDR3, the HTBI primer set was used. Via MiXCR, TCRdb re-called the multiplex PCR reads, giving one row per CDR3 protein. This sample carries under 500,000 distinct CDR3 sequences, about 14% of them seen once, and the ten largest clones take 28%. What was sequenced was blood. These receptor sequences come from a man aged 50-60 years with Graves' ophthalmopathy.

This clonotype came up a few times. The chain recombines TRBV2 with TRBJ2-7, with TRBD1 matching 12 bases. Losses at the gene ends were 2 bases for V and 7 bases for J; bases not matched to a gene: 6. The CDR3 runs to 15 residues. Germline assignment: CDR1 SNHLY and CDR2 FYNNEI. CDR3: CASSEPGQGASEQYF. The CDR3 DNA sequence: TGTGCCAGCAGTGAACCGGGACAGGGGGCGTCTGAGCAGTACTTC. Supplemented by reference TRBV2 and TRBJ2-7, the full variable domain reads EPEVTQTPSHQVTQMGQEVILRCVPISNHLYFYWYRQILGQKVEFLVSFYNNEISEKSEIFDDQFSVERPDGSNFTLKIRSTKLEDSAMYFCASSEPGQGASEQYFGPGTRLTVT.

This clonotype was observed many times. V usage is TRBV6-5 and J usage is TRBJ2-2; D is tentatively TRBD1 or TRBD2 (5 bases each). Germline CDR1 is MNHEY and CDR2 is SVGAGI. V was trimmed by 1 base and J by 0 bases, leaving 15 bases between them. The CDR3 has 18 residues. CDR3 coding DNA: TGTGCCAGCAGTTACTTCAGCATCGGGACGGCGAACACCGGGGAGCTGTTTTTT. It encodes CASSYFSIGTANTGELFF.

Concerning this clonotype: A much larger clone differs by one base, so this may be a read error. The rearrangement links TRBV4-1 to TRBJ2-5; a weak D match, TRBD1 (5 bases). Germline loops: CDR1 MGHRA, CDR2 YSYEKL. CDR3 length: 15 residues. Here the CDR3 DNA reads TGCGTCAGCAGCCCCACCGCCAGGGTCCAAGAGACCCAGTACTTC. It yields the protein CVSSPTARVQETQYF.

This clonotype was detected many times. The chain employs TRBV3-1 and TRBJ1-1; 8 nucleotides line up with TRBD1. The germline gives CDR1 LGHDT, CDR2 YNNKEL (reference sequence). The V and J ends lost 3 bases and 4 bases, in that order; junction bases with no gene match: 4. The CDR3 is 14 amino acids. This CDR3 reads CASSQGTGSTEAFF. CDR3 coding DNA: TGTGCCAGCAGCCAGGGGACAGGATCCACTGAAGCTTTCTTT.

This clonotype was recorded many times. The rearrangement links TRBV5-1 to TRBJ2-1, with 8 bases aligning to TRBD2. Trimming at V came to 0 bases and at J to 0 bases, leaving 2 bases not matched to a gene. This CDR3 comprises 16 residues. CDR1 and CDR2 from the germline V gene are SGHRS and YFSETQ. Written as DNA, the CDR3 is TGCGCCAGCAGCTTGGACGGGGGGGACTCCTACAATGAGCAGTTCTTC. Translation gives CASSLDGGDSYNEQFF.

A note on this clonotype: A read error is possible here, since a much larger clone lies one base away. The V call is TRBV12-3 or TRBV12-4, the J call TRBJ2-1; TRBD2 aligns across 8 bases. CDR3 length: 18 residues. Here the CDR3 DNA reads TGTGCCAGCAGCCATCCCGGGGGGGCCAGTAACTCCTACAATGGGCAGTTCTTC. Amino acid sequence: CASSHPGGASNSYNGQFF.

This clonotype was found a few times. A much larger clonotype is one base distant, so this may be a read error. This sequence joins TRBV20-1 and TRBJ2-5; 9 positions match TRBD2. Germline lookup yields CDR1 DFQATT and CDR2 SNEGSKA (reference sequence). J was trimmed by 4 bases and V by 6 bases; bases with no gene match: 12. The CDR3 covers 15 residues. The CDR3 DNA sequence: TGCAGTGCCAGCGCTAGCGGGAAAATAGGAGAGACCCAGTACTTC. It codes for CSASASGKIGETQYF.

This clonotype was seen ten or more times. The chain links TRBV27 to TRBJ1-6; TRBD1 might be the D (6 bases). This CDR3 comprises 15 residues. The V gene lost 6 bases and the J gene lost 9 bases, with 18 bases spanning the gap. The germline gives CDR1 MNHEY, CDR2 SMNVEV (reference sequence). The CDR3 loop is CASSPSLGQTSPLHF. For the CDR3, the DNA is TGTGCCAGCAGCCCCTCCCTCGGACAGACTTCACCCCTCCACTTT.

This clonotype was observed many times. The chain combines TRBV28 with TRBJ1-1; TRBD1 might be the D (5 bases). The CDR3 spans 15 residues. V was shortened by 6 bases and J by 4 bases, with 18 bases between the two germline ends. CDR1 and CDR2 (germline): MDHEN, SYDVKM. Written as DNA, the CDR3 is TGTGCCAGCAGAAGCGCCACGGGGGGGGGCACTGAAGCTTTCTTT. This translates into CASRSATGGGTEAFF.

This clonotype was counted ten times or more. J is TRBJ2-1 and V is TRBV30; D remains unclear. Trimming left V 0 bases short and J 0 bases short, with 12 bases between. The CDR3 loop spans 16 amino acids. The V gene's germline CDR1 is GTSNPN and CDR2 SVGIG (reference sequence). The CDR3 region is CAWSVSFRSSYNEQFF. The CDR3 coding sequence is TGTGCCTGGAGTGTATCCTTTAGGAGCTCCTACAATGAGCAGTTCTTC.

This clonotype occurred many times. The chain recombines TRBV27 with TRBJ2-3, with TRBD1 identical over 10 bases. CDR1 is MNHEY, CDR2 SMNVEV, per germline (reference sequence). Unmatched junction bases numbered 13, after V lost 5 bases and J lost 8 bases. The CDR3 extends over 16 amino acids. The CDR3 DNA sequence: TGTGCCAGCAGTACCATGGACAGGGGGGGTTCGGGTACGCAGTATTTT. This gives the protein CASSTMDRGGSGTQYF.

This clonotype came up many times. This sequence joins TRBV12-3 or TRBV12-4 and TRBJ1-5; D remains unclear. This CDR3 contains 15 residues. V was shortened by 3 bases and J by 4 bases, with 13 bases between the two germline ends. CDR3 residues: CASSFGSGGNQPQHF. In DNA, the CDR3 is TGTGCCAGCAGTTTTGGGTCTGGCGGGAATCAGCCCCAGCATTTT.

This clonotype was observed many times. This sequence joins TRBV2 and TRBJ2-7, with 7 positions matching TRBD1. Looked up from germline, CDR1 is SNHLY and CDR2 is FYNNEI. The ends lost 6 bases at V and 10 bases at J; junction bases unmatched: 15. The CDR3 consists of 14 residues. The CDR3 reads CASRPQRQAGGQYF. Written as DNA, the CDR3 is TGTGCCAGCAGACCGCAACGACAGGCAGGGGGACAGTACTTC.

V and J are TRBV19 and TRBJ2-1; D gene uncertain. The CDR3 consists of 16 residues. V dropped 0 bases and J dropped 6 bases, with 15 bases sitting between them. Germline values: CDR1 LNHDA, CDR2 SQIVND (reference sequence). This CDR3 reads CASSIDGGRVFNEQFF. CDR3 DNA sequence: TGTGCCAGTAGTATAGATGGTGGACGGGTTTTCAATGAGCAGTTCTTC.

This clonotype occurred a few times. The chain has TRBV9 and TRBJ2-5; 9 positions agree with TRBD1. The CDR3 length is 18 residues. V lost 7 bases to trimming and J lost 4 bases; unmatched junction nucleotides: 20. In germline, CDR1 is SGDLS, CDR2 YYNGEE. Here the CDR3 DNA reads TGTGCCAGCTCACCCCCAGAACACGGAAACAGGGGGCGAGAGACCCAGTACTTC. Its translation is CASSPPEHGNRGRETQYF.

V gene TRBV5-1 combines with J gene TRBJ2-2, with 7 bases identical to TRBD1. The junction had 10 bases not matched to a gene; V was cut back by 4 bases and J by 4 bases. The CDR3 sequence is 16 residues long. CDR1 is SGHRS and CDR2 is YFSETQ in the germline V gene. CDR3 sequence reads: CASSPPGQASTGELFF. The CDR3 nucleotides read TGCGCCAGCAGCCCCCCCGGACAGGCAAGCACCGGGGAGCTGTTTTTT.

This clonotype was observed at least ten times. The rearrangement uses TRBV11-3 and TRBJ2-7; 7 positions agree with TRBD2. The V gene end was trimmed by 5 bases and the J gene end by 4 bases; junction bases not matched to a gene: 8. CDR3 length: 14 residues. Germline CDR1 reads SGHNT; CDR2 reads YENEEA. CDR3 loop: CASSLYAGEYEQYF. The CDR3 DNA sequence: TGTGCCAGCAGCCTATACGCGGGGGAATACGAGCAGTACTTC.